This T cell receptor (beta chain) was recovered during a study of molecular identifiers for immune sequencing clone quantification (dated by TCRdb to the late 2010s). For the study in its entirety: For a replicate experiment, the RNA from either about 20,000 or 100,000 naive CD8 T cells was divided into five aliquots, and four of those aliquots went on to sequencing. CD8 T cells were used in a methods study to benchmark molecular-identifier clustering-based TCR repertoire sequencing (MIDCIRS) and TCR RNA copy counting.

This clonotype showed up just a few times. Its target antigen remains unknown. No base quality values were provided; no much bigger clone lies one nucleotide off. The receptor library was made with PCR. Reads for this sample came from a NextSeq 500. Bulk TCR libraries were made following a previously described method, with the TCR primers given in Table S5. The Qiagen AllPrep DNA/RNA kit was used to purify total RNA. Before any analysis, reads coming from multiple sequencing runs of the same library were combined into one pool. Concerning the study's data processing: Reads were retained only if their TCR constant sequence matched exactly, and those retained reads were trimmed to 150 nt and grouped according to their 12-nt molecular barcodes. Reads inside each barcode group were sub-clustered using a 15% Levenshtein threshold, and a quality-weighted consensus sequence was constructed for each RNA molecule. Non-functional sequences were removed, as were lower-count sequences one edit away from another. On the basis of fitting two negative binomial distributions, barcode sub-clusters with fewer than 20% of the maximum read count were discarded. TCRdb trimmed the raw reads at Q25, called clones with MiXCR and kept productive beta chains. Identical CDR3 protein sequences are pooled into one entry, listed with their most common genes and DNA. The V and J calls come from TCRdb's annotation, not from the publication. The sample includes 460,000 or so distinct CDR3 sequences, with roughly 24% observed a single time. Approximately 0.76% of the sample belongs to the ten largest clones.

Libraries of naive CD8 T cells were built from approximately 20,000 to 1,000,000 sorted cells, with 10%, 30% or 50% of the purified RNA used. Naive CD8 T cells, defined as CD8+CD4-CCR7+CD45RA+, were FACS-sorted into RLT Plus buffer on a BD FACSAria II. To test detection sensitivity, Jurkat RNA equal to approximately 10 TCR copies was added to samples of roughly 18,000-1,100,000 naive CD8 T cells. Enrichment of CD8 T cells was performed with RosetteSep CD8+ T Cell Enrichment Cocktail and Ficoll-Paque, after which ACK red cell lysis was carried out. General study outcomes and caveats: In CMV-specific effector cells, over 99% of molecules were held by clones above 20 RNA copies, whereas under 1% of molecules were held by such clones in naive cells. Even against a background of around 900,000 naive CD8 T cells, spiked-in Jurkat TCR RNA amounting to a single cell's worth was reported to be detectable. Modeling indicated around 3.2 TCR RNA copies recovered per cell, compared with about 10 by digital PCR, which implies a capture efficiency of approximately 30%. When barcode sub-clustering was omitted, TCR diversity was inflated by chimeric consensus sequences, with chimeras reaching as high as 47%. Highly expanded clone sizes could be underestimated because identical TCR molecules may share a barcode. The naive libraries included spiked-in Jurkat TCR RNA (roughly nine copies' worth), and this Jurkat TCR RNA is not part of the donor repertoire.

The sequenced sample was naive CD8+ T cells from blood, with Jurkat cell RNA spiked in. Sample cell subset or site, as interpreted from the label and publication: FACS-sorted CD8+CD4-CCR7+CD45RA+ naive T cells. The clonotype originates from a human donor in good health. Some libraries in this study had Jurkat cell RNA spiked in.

The DNA is as follows: TGCGCCAGCAGCTTGCCCCCCGGGAGGTTGACAGATACGCAGTATTTT. The encoded protein is CASSLPPGRLTDTQYF. This sequence uses TRBV5-1 and TRBJ2-3; TRBD2 matches 7 bases in the middle. Sequences SGHRS (CDR1) and YFSETQ (CDR2) are obtained from the germline V gene. The CDR3 measures 16 amino acids from cysteine to phenylalanine. CDR3 DNA is the only sequence kept; it has 48 bases, read in frame from the first base. Trimmed from V: 1 base; trimmed from J: 3 bases; junction bases lacking a gene match: 8.